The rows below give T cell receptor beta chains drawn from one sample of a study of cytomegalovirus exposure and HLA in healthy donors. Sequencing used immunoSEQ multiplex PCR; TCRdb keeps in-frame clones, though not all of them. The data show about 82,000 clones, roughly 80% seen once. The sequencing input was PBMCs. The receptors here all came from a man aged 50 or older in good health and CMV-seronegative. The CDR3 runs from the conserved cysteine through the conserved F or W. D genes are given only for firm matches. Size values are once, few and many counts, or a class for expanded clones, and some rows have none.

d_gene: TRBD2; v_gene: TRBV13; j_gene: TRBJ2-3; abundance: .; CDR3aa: CASSKGTSGGATQYF; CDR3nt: TGTGCCAGCAGCAAGGGGACTAGCGGGGGGGCAACGCAGTATTTT
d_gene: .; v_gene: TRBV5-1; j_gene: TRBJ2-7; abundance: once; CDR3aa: CASSLSAAQTTYEQYF; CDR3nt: TGCGCCAGCAGCTTATCCGCAGCTCAGACTACCTACGAGCAGTACTTC
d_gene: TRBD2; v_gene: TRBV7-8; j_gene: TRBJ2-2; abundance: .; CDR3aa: CASSYGRGHTGELFF; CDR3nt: TGTGCCAGCAGCTACGGGAGGGGACACACCGGGGAGCTGTTTTTT
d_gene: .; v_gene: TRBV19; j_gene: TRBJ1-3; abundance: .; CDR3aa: CASYDSHSGNTIYF; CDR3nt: TGTGCCAGCTACGACAGTCACTCTGGAAACACCATATATTTT
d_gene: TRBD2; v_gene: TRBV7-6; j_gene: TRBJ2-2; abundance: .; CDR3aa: CASSSGLAGGNTGELFF; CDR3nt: TGTGCCAGCAGCTCGGGACTAGCGGGGGGGAACACCGGGGAGCTGTTTTTT
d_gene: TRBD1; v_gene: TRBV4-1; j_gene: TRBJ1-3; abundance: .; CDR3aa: CASSREDRGAGNTIYF; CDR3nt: TGCGCCAGCAGCCGGGAGGACAGGGGAGCAGGAAACACCATATATTTT
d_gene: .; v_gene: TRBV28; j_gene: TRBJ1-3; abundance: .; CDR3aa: CASSVTTRGTIYF; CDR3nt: TGTGCCAGCAGTGTGACGACCAGAGGGACCATATATTTT
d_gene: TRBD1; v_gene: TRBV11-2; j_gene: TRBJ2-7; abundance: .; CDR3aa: CASSPRGLEQYF; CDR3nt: TGTGCCAGCAGCCCCAGGGGGCTTGAGCAGTACTTC
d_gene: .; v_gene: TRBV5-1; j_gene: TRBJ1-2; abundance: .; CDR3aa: CASSPDPGLSNYGYTF; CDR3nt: TGCGCCAGCAGCCCGGACCCGGGACTTTCCAACTATGGCTACACCTTC
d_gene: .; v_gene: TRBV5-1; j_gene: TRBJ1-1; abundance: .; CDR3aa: CASSLQEGEGTEAFF; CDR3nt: TGCGCCAGCAGCCTCCAGGAGGGAGAGGGGACTGAAGCTTTCTTT
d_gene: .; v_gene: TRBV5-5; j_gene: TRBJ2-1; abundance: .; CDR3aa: CASSLASDSSYNEQFF; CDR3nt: TGTGCCAGCAGCTTGGCCTCGGACTCCTCCTACAATGAGCAGTTCTTC
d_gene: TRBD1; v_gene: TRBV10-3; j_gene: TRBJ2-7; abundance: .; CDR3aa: CAIGQGAGEQYF; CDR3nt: TGTGCCATCGGCCAGGGGGCTGGGGAGCAGTACTTC
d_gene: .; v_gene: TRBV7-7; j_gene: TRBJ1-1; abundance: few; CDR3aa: CASSLKGDTEAFF; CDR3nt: TGTGCTAGCAGCTTAAAGGGAGACACTGAAGCTTTCTTT
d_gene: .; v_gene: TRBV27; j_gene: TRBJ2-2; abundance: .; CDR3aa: CASSSWTDTGELFF; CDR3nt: TGTGCCAGCAGTTCCTGGACAGACACCGGGGAGCTGTTTTTT
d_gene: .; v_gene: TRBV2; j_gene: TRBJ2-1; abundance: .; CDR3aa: CAAGIDNEQFF; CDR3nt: TGTGCGGCGGGGATCGACAATGAGCAGTTCTTC
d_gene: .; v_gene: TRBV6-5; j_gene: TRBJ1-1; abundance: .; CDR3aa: CASRQGGNTEAFF; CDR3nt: TGTGCCAGCAGACAAGGGGGGAACACTGAAGCTTTCTTT
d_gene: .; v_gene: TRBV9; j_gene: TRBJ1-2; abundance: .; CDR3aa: CASSGQGRLQSNYGYTF; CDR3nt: TGTGCCAGCAGCGGGCAGGGGCGACTCCAATCTAACTATGGCTACACCTTC
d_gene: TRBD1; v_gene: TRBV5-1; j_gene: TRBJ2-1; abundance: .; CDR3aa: CASHRDRDSSTNEQFF; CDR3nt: TGCGCCAGCCATAGGGACCGGGACAGTAGTACCAATGAGCAGTTCTTC
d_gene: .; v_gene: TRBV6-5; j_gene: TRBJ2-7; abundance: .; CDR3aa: CASSYNLLGDEQYF; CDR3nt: TGTGCCAGCAGTTATAACCTCTTGGGCGACGAGCAGTACTTC
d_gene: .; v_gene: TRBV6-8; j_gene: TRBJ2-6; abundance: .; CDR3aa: CASSDQGSGANVLTF; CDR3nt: TGTGCCAGCAGCGATCAGGGCTCCGGGGCCAACGTCCTGACTTTC
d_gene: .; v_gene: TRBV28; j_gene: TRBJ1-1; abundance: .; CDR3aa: CASSGIKNTEAFF; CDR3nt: TGTGCCAGCAGTGGCATAAAGAACACTGAAGCTTTCTTT
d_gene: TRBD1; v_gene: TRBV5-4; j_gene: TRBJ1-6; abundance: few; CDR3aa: CASSLPPSGTGGPNSPLHF; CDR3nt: TGTGCCAGCAGCTTACCCCCTTCCGGGACAGGGGGCCCTAATTCACCCCTCCACTTT
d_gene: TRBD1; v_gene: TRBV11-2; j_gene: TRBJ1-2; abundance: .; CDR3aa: CASSTGQVAGYTF; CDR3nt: TGTGCCAGCAGTACGGGACAGGTGGCTGGCTACACCTTC
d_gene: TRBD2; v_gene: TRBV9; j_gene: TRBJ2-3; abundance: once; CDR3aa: CASSPVGLAGGFTDTQYF; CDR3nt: TGTGCCAGCAGCCCCGTCGGACTAGCGGGGGGGTTCACAGATACGCAGTATTTT